A single sample gave rise to the 24 T cell receptor beta chains below, sequenced in a study of PD-1 blockade in classical Hodgkin lymphoma. Time point meaning: cycle 4 day 1 (C4D1), after less than 7 weeks of nivolumab. Relapse was seen in all patients after autologous stem cell transplantation, and brentuximab vedotin exposure was variable. Clones were read by immunoSEQ multiplex PCR, and TCRdb kept only the in-frame ones, dropping some. The sample carries tens of thousands of clones, approximately 90% recorded once. This specimen was peripheral blood mononuclear cells (PBMCs), taken before the fourth cycle of nivolumab. The receptors originated from a human donor with classical Hodgkin lymphoma.

This chain connects TRBV7-2 to TRBJ2-2; D is possibly TRBD1 or TRBD2 (6 bases each). The CDR3 totals 14 residues. Trimming removed 3 bases from V and 6 bases from J, with 11 bases in between. Germline V lookup: CDR1 SGHTA, CDR2 FQGNSA. The CDR3 loop reads CASSLGGPAGELFF. The CDR3 DNA reads TGTGCCAGCAGCTTGGGGGGCCCCGCCGGGGAGCTGTTTTTT.

V usage is TRBV9 and J usage is TRBJ1-2, with unresolved D. This CDR3 contains 12 residues. Deletions cut 7 bases from V and 1 base from J, with 8 bases between. CDR1 and CDR2 from the germline V gene are SGDLS and YYNGEE. CDR3 DNA sequence: TGTGCCAGCGGGAAGGTTAACTATGGCTACACCTTC. It codes for CASGKVNYGYTF. The full variable domain, completed using reference TRBV9 and TRBJ1-2, is DSGVTQTPKHLITATGQRVTLRCSPRSGDLSVYWYQQSLDQGLQFLIQYYNGEERAKGNILERFSAQQFPDLHSELNLSSLELGDSALYFCASGKVNYGYTFGSGTRLTVV.

This chain joins TRBV30 and TRBJ1-1; possibly TRBD1 for D (5 bases). Trimming removed 1 base at V and 5 bases at J, with 14 bases between. This CDR3 is 14 amino acids long. Germline V gene sequence: CDR1 GTSNPN, CDR2 SVGIG (reference sequence). CDR3 DNA: TGTGCCTGGAGTGGACCAGGGTTGAGGACTGAAGCTTTCTTT. Amino acid sequence: CAWSGPGLRTEAFF.

The chain carries TRBV28 and TRBJ2-7; D not resolved. With 7 bases removed from V and 2 bases from J, the gap between germline ends came to 15 bases. The CDR3 has 14 residues. CDR1 and CDR2 from the germline V gene are MDHEN and SYDVKM. CDR3 in amino acids: CASTMRRSTYEQYF. The CDR3 DNA reads TGTGCCAGCACCATGAGGAGATCCACCTACGAGCAGTACTTC.

V is TRBV5-1 and J is TRBJ2-3; D may be TRBD1 (5 bases). CDR1 SGHRS and CDR2 YFSETQ come from the germline V gene. The CDR3 consists of 16 residues. V lost 0 bases to trimming and J lost 2 bases, with 13 bases between them. The CDR3 DNA sequence: TGCGCCAGCAGCTTGGAGGGGTTGCCTTTCACAGATACGCAGTATTTT. This sequence encodes CASSLEGLPFTDTQYF.

The chain uses TRBV5-1 and TRBJ1-3; 7 bases are a match to TRBD1. Trimming took 4 bases from V and 2 from J; bases not matched to a gene: 6. The CDR3 is made up of 15 amino acids. CDR1 is SGHRS and CDR2 is YFSETQ in the germline V gene. The CDR3 DNA reads TGCGCCAGCAGCCAGGGGGGAAAGCCTGGAAACACCATATATTTT. This translates into CASSQGGKPGNTIYF.

J is TRBJ1-3 and V is TRBV5-4, with D perhaps matching TRBD1 (6 bases). This CDR3 comprises 16 residues. In germline, CDR1 is SGHNT, CDR2 YYREEE (reference sequence). V lost 3 bases and J lost 0, with 13 bases in between. The CDR3, as DNA: TGTGCCAGCAGCTGGGGAGGGGGATTCTCTGGAAACACCATATATTTT. This gives the protein CASSWGGGFSGNTIYF.

The rearrangement links TRBV5-1 to TRBJ1-4; D perhaps matches TRBD1 (5 bases). Trimming stripped 3 bases from V and 3 bases from J, with 12 bases between. CDR1 and CDR2 from the germline V gene are SGHRS and YFSETQ. This CDR3 spans 15 amino acids. CDR3 residues: CASSSEGLPNEKLFF. The CDR3 DNA is TGCGCCAGCAGCTCCGAGGGGTTGCCTAATGAAAAACTGTTTTTT.

The chain joins TRBV7-2 to TRBJ2-7; D is unresolved. The V end was cut by 5 bases, the J end by 6 bases, with 11 bases between. Germline-derived CDR1 and CDR2 are SGHTA and FQGNSA. The CDR3 runs to 12 residues. In DNA, the CDR3 is TGTGCCAGCAGCCACCTTCATGGCGAGCAGTACTTC. As protein: CASSHLHGEQYF.

The V call is TRBV11-2, the J call TRBJ2-3; 8 bases are shared with TRBD2. Germline-derived CDR1 and CDR2 are SGHAT and FQNNGV. The CDR3 is 14 residues long. The trim removed 5 bases at V and 6 bases at J, leaving 7 bases unmatched. The CDR3 nucleotides are TGTGCCAGCAGCCCCGGACTAGCATGGGATACGCAGTATTTT. Its translation: CASSPGLAWDTQYF.

The chain combines TRBV7-9 with TRBJ2-2; D not resolved. The CDR3 sequence is 9 residues long. V was clipped by 10 bases and J by 5 bases, with 2 bases between them. CDR1 and CDR2 from the germline V gene are SEHNR and FQNEAQ (reference sequence). In nucleotides, the CDR3 is TGTGCCACGACCGGGGAGCTGTTTTTT. It codes for CATTGELFF.

Of note for this clone: Other DNA sequences in this specimen translate into the identical CDR3. The chain combines TRBV5-4 with TRBJ1-5; no reliable D call. The CDR3 extends over 13 amino acids. Trimming left V 0 bases short and J 4 bases short, with 5 bases between. The germline gives CDR1 SGHNT, CDR2 YYREEE (reference sequence). CDR3 bases: TGTGCCAGCAGCTTGGACTCAAATCAGCCCCAGCATTTT. As protein: CASSLDSNQPQHF. The whole variable domain, filled in from reference TRBV5-4 and TRBJ1-5, reads ETGVTQSPTHLIKTRGQQVTLRCSSQSGHNTVSWYQQALGQGPQFIFQYYREEENGRGNFPPRFSGLQFPNYSSELNVNALELDDSALYLCASSLDSNQPQHFGDGTRLSIL.

The chain is built from TRBV9 and TRBJ1-2, with D perhaps matching TRBD1 (5 bases). The CDR3 is made up of 16 amino acids. CDR1 SGDLS and CDR2 YYNGEE come from the germline V gene. The ends were cut back, 3 bases at V and 0 bases at J, with 15 bases in the middle. CDR3 sequence reads: CASSDRQGRANYGYTF. CDR3 in DNA: TGTGCCAGCAGCGACCGCCAGGGTCGGGCTAACTATGGCTACACCTTC.

V and J are TRBV7-9 and TRBJ1-1; 9 bases match TRBD1. This CDR3 spans 13 amino acids. The V segment lost 5 bases and the J segment 8 bases; nucleotides outside the gene matches: 6. CDR1 and CDR2 from the germline V gene are SEHNR and FQNEAQ (reference sequence). The CDR3: CASSPRDRGEAFF. CDR3 DNA sequence: TGTGCCAGCAGCCCCCGAGACAGGGGGGAAGCTTTCTTT.

This clone was counted a few times. This chain joins TRBV19 and TRBJ1-5; 8 bases map to TRBD1. Germline-derived CDR1 and CDR2 are LNHDA and SQIVND (reference sequence). The CDR3 has 13 residues. V lost 7 bases and J lost 4; bases outside the gene matches: 3. This chain's CDR3 is CASTDRENQPQHF. In nucleotides, the CDR3 is TGTGCCAGTACGGACAGGGAGAATCAGCCCCAGCATTTT.

The chain carries TRBV21-1 and TRBJ1-4. TRBV21-1 corresponds to a pseudogene. CDR3 size: 14 residues. CDR3 sequence (DNA): TGTGCCAGCAGCAACCGGCAGCATAATGAAAAACTGTTTTTT. Protein sequence: CASSNRQHNEKLFF.

The chain recombines TRBV19 with TRBJ2-7; the D gene is possibly TRBD1 (5 bases). CDR1 and CDR2 from the germline V gene are LNHDA and SQIVND (reference sequence). V lost 2 bases to trimming and J lost 7 bases, with 12 bases between them. This CDR3 contains 13 residues. CDR3 sequence reads: CASSIQDTGEQYF. In DNA form, the CDR3 reads TGTGCCAGTAGTATACAGGACACTGGGGAGCAGTACTTC.

The CDR3 sequence is CASNQDGFEGTEAFF. The CDR3 DNA sequence: TGCGCCAGCAATCAGGACGGATTTGAAGGCACTGAAGCTTTCTTT. This rearrangement joins TRBV5-1 to TRBJ1-1; D call uncertain. The CDR3 runs 15 residues. V lost 6 bases, J lost 4 bases, and 19 bases lay in between. The germline V gene encodes CDR1 SGHRS and CDR2 YFSETQ.

The chain combines TRBV4-2 with TRBJ1-6; weak D call: TRBD1 (5 bases). The CDR3 consists of 16 residues. Germline CDR1 is LGHNA and CDR2 is YNFKEQ. The germline V and J ends were trimmed by 1 base and 2 bases, with 9 bases remaining between them. CDR3: CASSQVGGTYNSPLHF. The CDR3 region has the DNA TGTGCCAGCAGCCAAGTGGGGGGAACCTATAATTCACCCCTCCACTTT.

The chain couples TRBV7-2 to TRBJ2-7, with 11 bases lining up with TRBD2. The V segment lost 5 bases and the J segment 2 bases; nucleotides outside the gene matches: 5. The CDR3 is made up of 15 amino acids. Germline lookup yields CDR1 SGHTA and CDR2 FQGNSA. CDR3 loop: CASSAGTSGTYEQYF. The CDR3, as DNA: TGTGCCAGCAGCGCCGGGACTAGCGGAACCTACGAGCAGTACTTC.

V gene TRBV4-3 combines with J gene TRBJ2-7; possibly TRBD1 or TRBD2 for D (5 bases each). The V and J ends lost 0 bases and 7 bases respectively, with 16 bases between them. The CDR3 covers 15 residues. The germline CDR1 and CDR2 sequences are LGHNA and YSLEER. CDR3 sequence (DNA): TGCGCCAGCAGCCAAGAGACAGTTATGGGGGAAGAGCAGTACTTC. Its translation is CASSQETVMGEEQYF.

The V gene is TRBV11-1, the J gene TRBJ2-6; the match to TRBD1 covers 8 bases. Germline V gene lookup returns CDR1 SGHAT and CDR2 FQDESV (reference sequence). The CDR3 runs 16 residues. Losses at the gene ends were 4 bases for V and 4 bases for J; bases not matched to a gene: 6. CDR3: CASSSPTGDGANVLTF. CDR3 DNA: TGTGCCAGCAGCTCCCCGACAGGGGACGGGGCCAACGTCCTGACTTTC.

V and J are TRBV9 and TRBJ1-2; a weak D match, TRBD1 (6 bases). This CDR3 has 17 residues. V was pared by 4 bases and J by 3 bases, with 22 bases between. Germline V gene data show CDR1 as SGDLS and CDR2 as YYNGEE. Written as DNA, the CDR3 is TGTGCCAGCAGCCCCGAAGGAAGGGGGACGGAGGACTATGGCTACACCTTC. Translated: CASSPEGRGTEDYGYTF.

V and J are TRBV7-7 and TRBJ2-5, with 10 nucleotides matching TRBD2. V was clipped by 6 bases and J by 6 bases; unmatched bases: 7. The CDR3 consists of 14 residues. CDR1 and CDR2 from the germline V gene are SSHAT and FNYEAQ (reference sequence). CDR3 DNA sequence: TGTGCCAGCAGTTCCGCTAGCGGGGGCCAGACCCAGTACTTC. Translation: CASSSASGGQTQYF.